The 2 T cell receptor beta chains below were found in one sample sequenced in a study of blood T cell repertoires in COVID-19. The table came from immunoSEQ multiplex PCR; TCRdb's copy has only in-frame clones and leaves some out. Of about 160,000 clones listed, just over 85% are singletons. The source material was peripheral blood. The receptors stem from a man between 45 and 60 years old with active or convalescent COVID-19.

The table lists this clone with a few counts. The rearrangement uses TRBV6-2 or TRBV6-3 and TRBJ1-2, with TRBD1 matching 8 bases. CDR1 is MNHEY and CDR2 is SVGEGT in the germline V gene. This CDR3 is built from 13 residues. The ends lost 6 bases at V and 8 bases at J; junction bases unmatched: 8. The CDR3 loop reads CASSLTGESGYTF. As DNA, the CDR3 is TGTGCCAGCAGCCTGACAGGGGAAAGCGGCTACACCTTC.

CDR3 nucleotides: TGCGCCGTAGGAGGCGGGGGGACGAACACCGGGGAGCTGTTTTTT. Protein: CAVGGGGTNTGELFF. This chain connects TRBV10-1 to TRBJ2-2; 8 nucleotides match TRBD2. CDR3 length: 15 residues. Germline V gives CDR1 WNHNN, CDR2 SYGVQD (reference sequence). V gave up 11 bases and J gave up 0 bases; unmatched junction bases: 8.